These T cell receptor beta chains were read from a single sample in a study of CD8 T cells in Susac syndrome. TCRdb passed the immunoSEQ multiplex PCR reads through MiXCR, listing each CDR3 protein once. The profile covers roughly 120,000 distinct CDR3 sequences, with around 94% appearing a single time and around 0.085% taken by the ten largest. Sequencing used CD4+ T cells from PBMCs. These receptors were obtained from a human donor with multiple sclerosis. Each CDR3 is given with its conserved first and last residue. The order of the fields is clone size, D gene, V gene, J gene, CDR3 DNA, CDR3 protein. A D gene is named only where the DNA matches it firmly. Clone size, where shown, is once, few, many, or a class for clones that have expanded.

>-|-|TRBV7-9|TRBJ1-2
TGTGCCAGCAGCTCGATGGGGCAGGGAGGGGACTATGGCTACACCTTC
CASSSMGQGGDYGYTF
>-|TRBD1|TRBV5-1|TRBJ1-1
TGCGCCAGCAGCTTGCTTCAGGGGGCGGCTGAAGCTTTCTTT
CASSLLQGAAEAFF
>-|TRBD1|TRBV27|TRBJ1-5
TGTGCCAGCAGTTTATTCTTCAGGGCAGGGGGTAATCAGCCCCAGCATTTT
CASSLFFRAGGNQPQHF
>-|-|TRBV7-8|TRBJ1-2
TGTGCCAGCAGCTTTGGGACCTATGGCTACACCTTC
CASSFGTYGYTF
>-|-|TRBV4-3|TRBJ2-5
TGCGCCAGCAGCCAAGATTACGCATGGGGACCCTGGGGAGAGACCCAGTACTTC
CASSQDYAWGPWGETQYF
>once|TRBD1|TRBV4-3|TRBJ2-4
TGCGCCAGCAGCCAAGAATGGGGACAGGGGAAAAACATTCAGTACTTC
CASSQEWGQGKNIQYF
>-|TRBD2|TRBV6-1|TRBJ2-5
TGTGCCAGCACGGGCAGGGAGGGGGAGACCCAGTACTTC
CASTGREGETQYF
>-|-|TRBV4-3|TRBJ2-5
TGCGCCAGCAGCCAAGATCACCTCGCGAGGGAGACCCAGTACTTC
CASSQDHLARETQYF
>once|-|TRBV12-3/TRBV12-4|TRBJ1-5
TGTGCCAGCAGCCCAGGGGTCCAGCGCCAGCCCCAGCATTTT
CASSPGVQRQPQHF
>-|-|TRBV30|TRBJ1-1
TGTGCCTGGAGTGCCATAGACAAGGGGGGGGCTGAAGCTTTCTTT
CAWSAIDKGGAEAFF
>-|-|TRBV19|TRBJ2-5
TGTGCCAGTAGTAAGCCGGGCTGGGAGACCCAGTACTTC
CASSKPGWETQYF
>-|-|TRBV7-9|TRBJ2-3
TGTGCCCCAAGCACAGATACGCAGTATTTT
CAPSTDTQYF
>once|TRBD2|TRBV18|TRBJ2-5
TGTGCCAGCTCACCACCGGCGGGAGAAGAGACCCAGTACTTC
CASSPPAGEETQYF
>-|TRBD2|TRBV20-1|TRBJ2-3
TGCAGTGCTAGAGCCTTTATTAGCGGGGGCACAGATACGCAGTATTTT
CSARAFISGGTDTQYF
>-|-|TRBV14|TRBJ1-4
TGTGCCAGCAGCCAAGTGGGGCCCGGTGAAAAACTGTTTTTT
CASSQVGPGEKLFF
>-|-|TRBV19|TRBJ1-1
TGTGCCAGTAGTCGGGTTTTGCTCGTGAACACTGAAGCTTTCTTT
CASSRVLLVNTEAFF
>-|TRBD2|TRBV12-3/TRBV12-4|TRBJ2-1
TGTGCCAGCAATATTCGCCTAGCGGGGGTTGAGCAGTTCTTC
CASNIRLAGVEQFF
>-|TRBD1|TRBV5-4|TRBJ1-6
TGTGCCAGCAGCTCGCACCGGACAGGCCTTGGAACCCTCCACTTT
CASSSHRTGLGTLHF
>-|-|TRBV3-1|TRBJ1-1
TGTGCCAGCAGCCAAGTCTTTCGGGCAGGGCCGAACACTGAAGCTTTCTTT
CASSQVFRAGPNTEAFF
>once|-|TRBV20-1|TRBJ1-2
TGCAGTGCCCAAAGGGGGTCGGAATCGTATGGCTACACCTTC
CSAQRGSESYGYTF
>-|-|TRBV3-1|TRBJ1-5
TGTGCCAGCAGCCAAGATCCGGGCGGGAGCAATCAGCCCCAGCATTTT
CASSQDPGGSNQPQHF
>-|TRBD2|TRBV28|TRBJ2-1
TGTGCCAGCAAACCGGGGGGGCAGCTCTACAATGAGCAGTTCTTC
CASKPGGQLYNEQFF
>-|-|TRBV7-9|TRBJ1-2
TGTGCCAGCAGCCCCTCTATGCCCAACTATGGCTACACCTTC
CASSPSMPNYGYTF
>-|-|TRBV6-6|TRBJ2-5
TGTGCCAGCAGTTACTCTGGCAGGGGAGAGGAGACCCAGTACTTC
CASSYSGRGEETQYF
>-|-|TRBV6-6|TRBJ1-5
TGTGCCACCGAGCGGGGGGCCCGTCAGCCCCAGCATTTT
CATERGARQPQHF
>-|-|TRBV23-1|TRBJ1-2
TGCGCCAGCAGTCAATCAGACAGCGATAACTATGGCTACACCTTC
CASSQSDSDNYGYTF
>-|-|TRBV27|TRBJ1-5
TGTGCCAGCAGTCTGCTAGGTGATCAGCCCCAGCATTTT
CASSLLGDQPQHF
>-|-|TRBV27|TRBJ1-5
TGTGCCAGCAGTTTATCGCTTGGGTACGGACAGCCCCAGCATTTT
CASSLSLGYGQPQHF
>-|TRBD2|TRBV5-6|TRBJ2-7
TGTGCCAGCAGCTTGAAGCCCAGCGGGGGCTACGAGCAGTACTTC
CASSLKPSGGYEQYF
>-|-|TRBV3-1|TRBJ2-7
TGTGCCAGCAGCCGGGGTAGCTCCGAGCAGTACTTC
CASSRGSSEQYF
>-|-|TRBV7-6|TRBJ2-2
TGTGCCAGCAGCTTAGGGCAGGGCTGGCCCGGGGAGCTGTTTTTT
CASSLGQGWPGELFF
>-|-|TRBV15|TRBJ1-3
TGTGCCACCAGCAGAGATACGGATGTTCGTGGAAACACCATATATTTT
CATSRDTDVRGNTIYF
>-|TRBD1|TRBV5-1|TRBJ1-1
TGCGCCAGCAGCGTTGTGACAGGGGGGACTGAAGCTTTCTTT
CASSVVTGGTEAFF
>-|-|TRBV3-1|TRBJ2-1
TGTGCCAGCAGCCAAGACTCTGAGCAGTTCTTC
CASSQDSEQFF
>-|TRBD1|TRBV29-1|TRBJ1-2
TGCAGCGGACAGGGACAGTATGGCTACACCTTC
CSGQGQYGYTF
>-|-|TRBV29-1|TRBJ1-2
TGCAGCGTTGGAGTAAGCGACTCTGGGTATGGCCACACCTTC
CSVGVSDSGYGHTF
>-|-|TRBV6-6|TRBJ1-6
TGTGCCAGCCACCGAGGACAGTTCTATAATTCACCCCTCCACTTT
CASHRGQFYNSPLHF
>-|TRBD1|TRBV27|TRBJ1-2
TGTGCCAGCAGTTTGTACAGGGGGCCTAGGTATGGCTACACCTTC
CASSLYRGPRYGYTF
>-|-|TRBV2|TRBJ2-3
TGTGCCAGCTTATTTCGGCGGGGTATAACTAGCACAGATACGCAGTATTTT
CASLFRRGITSTDTQYF
>-|-|TRBV13|TRBJ2-7
TGTGCCAGCAGCCAGAGGGCCGTATTAGAGCAGTACTTC
CASSQRAVLEQYF
>-|-|TRBV5-1|TRBJ1-1
TGCGCCAGCAGTTATTTCGGGGGGGACACTGAAGCTTTCTTT
CASSYFGGDTEAFF
>-|TRBD1|TRBV6-1|TRBJ1-6
TGTGCCAGCGAGGACAGGGGGCGCCGGGGGGGTAATTCACCCCTCCACTTT
CASEDRGRRGGNSPLHF
>-|TRBD2|TRBV7-2|TRBJ2-5
TGTGCCAGCAGCTTGGGCGGGGGTCGCCAAGAGACCCAGTACTTC
CASSLGGGRQETQYF
>-|-|TRBV24-1|TRBJ2-1
TGTGCCATCCGGGGCGCCTACAATGAGCAGTTCTTC
CAIRGAYNEQFF
>few|-|TRBV11-2|TRBJ1-2
TGTGCCAGCAGCCCCTCCGGCTATGGCTACACCTTC
CASSPSGYGYTF
>-|-|TRBV27|TRBJ2-6
TGTGCCAGCAGTCCCCCGGGAACCCACTCTGGGGCCAACGTCCTGACTTTC
CASSPPGTHSGANVLTF
>-|-|TRBV3-1|TRBJ1-1
TGTGCCAGCAGCCAAGGACGGGACGGCACTGAAGCTTTCTTT
CASSQGRDGTEAFF